This T cell receptor (beta chain) was recorded in a study of cytomegalovirus exposure and HLA in healthy donors. Study-wide results and caveats: The authors considered a cluster of highly shared sequence variants likely to be a sequencing artifact. Earlier analysis found most TCR beta V segments productive about 87% or about 30% of the time. The study listed roughly 160 cytomegalovirus-associated TCR beta chains.

V lost 5 bases and J lost 4; bases outside the gene matches: 10. The CDR3 covers 16 residues. Germline V lookup: CDR1 LNHDA, CDR2 SQIVND (reference sequence). It was with 60 Vbeta and 13 Jbeta primers that the PCR ran. Measured with immunoSEQ multiplex PCR; TCRdb has only the in-frame clones, and not every one. The repertoire has over 100,000 clones, 76% of them found once; the top ten carry about 2%. Though probably carrying unrecorded immune exposures, donors were nominally healthy at sampling. This clone turned up a few times. Its antigen is currently unknown. The sample consisted of PBMCs. The chain has TRBV19 and TRBJ2-7, with 11 bases lining up with TRBD2. This receptor was obtained from a female donor in good health and CMV-seropositive. Here the CDR3 reads CASSQSLLAGEYEQYF. The DNA for the CDR3 is TGTGCCAGTAGTCAAAGTCTACTAGCGGGAGAGTACGAGCAGTACTTC.